This is a list of T cell receptor beta chains from one sample in a study of blood T cells in healthy people across ages. TCRdb analysed the 5' RACE reads with MiXCR anew, one entry per CDR3 protein. Of about 1.6 million distinct CDR3 sequences in the sample, almost 35% were seen once. Material: blood. The receptor set was obtained from a young woman in good health. The CDR3 runs from the conserved cysteine through the conserved F or W. D genes are given only for firm matches. Rows may omit the clone size; those that give it use once, few, many or a size class.

D gene: .; CDR3 length: 14; clone size: many; V gene: TRBV29-1; J gene: TRBJ2-3; CDR3 DNA: TGCAGCGTGTCAAACAGGATCAGCACAGATACGCAGTATTTT; CDR3 protein: CSVSNRISTDTQYF
D gene: .; CDR3 length: 13; clone size: few; V gene: TRBV4-1; J gene: TRBJ1-5; CDR3 DNA: TGCGCCAGCAGCGCCCGGCCACATCAGCCCCAGCATTTT; CDR3 protein: CASSARPHQPQHF
D gene: .; CDR3 length: 15; clone size: .; V gene: TRBV9; J gene: TRBJ2-1; CDR3 DNA: TGTGCCAGCAGCGTAGATGTTATTAAGAAGAATGAGCAGTTCTTC; CDR3 protein: CASSVDVIKKNEQFF
D gene: .; CDR3 length: 13; clone size: few; V gene: TRBV7-8; J gene: TRBJ2-3; CDR3 DNA: TGTGCCAGCAGCTTAGCGGACCATTATACGCAGTATTTT; CDR3 protein: CASSLADHYTQYF
D gene: .; CDR3 length: 14; clone size: .; V gene: TRBV5-1; J gene: TRBJ2-1; CDR3 DNA: TGCACCAGCAGCAGCTCGGGGGCTCTGAATGAGCAGTTCTTC; CDR3 protein: CTSSSSGALNEQFF
D gene: TRBD1; CDR3 length: 12; clone size: .; V gene: TRBV28; J gene: TRBJ1-2; CDR3 DNA: TGTGCCAGCAGGCCACAGGGGTATGGCTACACCTTC; CDR3 protein: CASRPQGYGYTF
D gene: .; CDR3 length: 13; clone size: .; V gene: TRBV20-1; J gene: TRBJ2-1; CDR3 DNA: TGCAGTGCTAGGTCCCCCGGGGTAAATGAGCAGTTCTTC; CDR3 protein: CSARSPGVNEQFF
D gene: TRBD2; CDR3 length: 15; clone size: .; V gene: TRBV20-1; J gene: TRBJ2-5; CDR3 DNA: TGCAGTGCTAGAGGGCGAGCGGGGAAGACGGAGACCCAGTACTTC; CDR3 protein: CSARGRAGKTETQYF
D gene: TRBD2; CDR3 length: 15; clone size: .; V gene: TRBV27; J gene: TRBJ2-5; CDR3 DNA: TGTGCCAGCAGTCTCGCTAGCGGTCCAGGAGAGACCCAGTACTTC; CDR3 protein: CASSLASGPGETQYF
D gene: .; CDR3 length: 12; clone size: .; V gene: TRBV29-1; J gene: TRBJ1-2; CDR3 DNA: TGCAGCGTCCCGGGGACCCGCGGTGGCTACACCTTC; CDR3 protein: CSVPGTRGGYTF
D gene: .; CDR3 length: 12; clone size: .; V gene: TRBV3-1; J gene: TRBJ2-4; CDR3 DNA: TGTGCCAGCAGCCAAGATTGGGGAATTTTGTACTTC; CDR3 protein: CASSQDWGILYF
D gene: TRBD1; CDR3 length: 21; clone size: .; V gene: TRBV27; J gene: TRBJ2-6; CDR3 DNA: TGTGCCAGCAGTGCCCGGACAGGGTTACTTGGCGCGGTCCCTGGGGCCAACGTCCTGACTTTC; CDR3 protein: CASSARTGLLGAVPGANVLTF
D gene: .; CDR3 length: 15; clone size: .; V gene: TRBV2; J gene: TRBJ2-5; CDR3 DNA: TGTGCCAGCAGTGAAGGGACTTCCCAAATGGAGACCCAGTACTTC; CDR3 protein: CASSEGTSQMETQYF
D gene: .; CDR3 length: 11; clone size: .; V gene: TRBV10-2; J gene: TRBJ2-7; CDR3 DNA: TGCGCCACTCTGCGTCTCGGCGAGCAGTACTTC; CDR3 protein: CATLRLGEQYF
D gene: TRBD1; CDR3 length: 16; clone size: .; V gene: TRBV20-1; J gene: TRBJ2-7; CDR3 DNA: TGCAGTGCCCCAAGAGGGGACAGGGGATTTACCTACGAGCAGTACTTC; CDR3 protein: CSAPRGDRGFTYEQYF
D gene: .; CDR3 length: 11; clone size: few; V gene: TRBV6-5; J gene: TRBJ2-1; CDR3 DNA: TGTGCCAGCAGTTACGTCGGGGTACAGTTCTTC; CDR3 protein: CASSYVGVQFF
D gene: TRBD2; CDR3 length: 18; clone size: .; V gene: TRBV4-3; J gene: TRBJ2-3; CDR3 DNA: TGCGCCAGCAGCCAAGGTGCCGGGACTAGCGGGAGAATGAATACGCAGTATTTT; CDR3 protein: CASSQGAGTSGRMNTQYF
D gene: .; CDR3 length: 15; clone size: .; V gene: TRBV9; J gene: TRBJ2-1; CDR3 DNA: TGTGCCAGCAGCGGTAGCGGAAGAATTTACAATGAGCAGTTCTTC; CDR3 protein: CASSGSGRIYNEQFF
D gene: TRBD2; CDR3 length: 17; clone size: .; V gene: TRBV2; J gene: TRBJ2-1; CDR3 DNA: TGTGCCAGCAGCCATAAACTAGCGGGAGGAAGTAACAATGAGCAGTTCTTC; CDR3 protein: CASSHKLAGGSNNEQFF
D gene: .; CDR3 length: 12; clone size: .; V gene: TRBV27; J gene: TRBJ2-7; CDR3 DNA: TGTGCCAGCCAAAAGAGGGGCTACGAGCAGTACTTC; CDR3 protein: CASQKRGYEQYF
D gene: .; CDR3 length: 15; clone size: .; V gene: TRBV6-6; J gene: TRBJ2-7; CDR3 DNA: TGTGCCAGCAGTTACCAAGGGACCGCGAGCGTCGAGCAGTACTTC; CDR3 protein: CASSYQGTASVEQYF
D gene: TRBD1; CDR3 length: 14; clone size: .; V gene: TRBV12-3/TRBV12-4; J gene: TRBJ1-5; CDR3 DNA: TGTGCCAGCAGTCCGGGACAGATTTATCAGCCCCAGCATTTT; CDR3 protein: CASSPGQIYQPQHF
D gene: TRBD1; CDR3 length: 15; clone size: .; V gene: TRBV20-1; J gene: TRBJ2-1; CDR3 DNA: TGCAGTGCTAGAGGATCCGGGACAGGGACTAAAGAGCAGTTCTTC; CDR3 protein: CSARGSGTGTKEQFF
D gene: TRBD2; CDR3 length: 15; clone size: few; V gene: TRBV19; J gene: TRBJ2-1; CDR3 DNA: TGTGCCAGCAAAGGTGGCGGGAGCTCCTACAATGAGCAGTTCTTC; CDR3 protein: CASKGGGSSYNEQFF
D gene: .; CDR3 length: 12; clone size: .; V gene: TRBV11-2; J gene: TRBJ2-7; CDR3 DNA: TGTGCCAGCAGCTCCCTCGGGAACGAGCAGTACTTC; CDR3 protein: CASSSLGNEQYF
D gene: .; CDR3 length: 16; clone size: few; V gene: TRBV20-1; J gene: TRBJ2-7; CDR3 DNA: TGCAGTGCTAGAGAACCCTGGACTATTAATTTCTACGAGCAGTACTTC; CDR3 protein: CSAREPWTINFYEQYF
D gene: .; CDR3 length: 17; clone size: .; V gene: TRBV7-9; J gene: TRBJ1-5; CDR3 DNA: TGTGCCAGCAGCTCCCGGGGAGAAGGAATTAGCAATCAGCCCCAGCATTTT; CDR3 protein: CASSSRGEGISNQPQHF
D gene: .; CDR3 length: 16; clone size: .; V gene: TRBV5-4; J gene: TRBJ2-6; CDR3 DNA: TGTGCCAGCAGCCCCCTTCGTAGGGCTGGGGCCAACGTCCTGACTTTC; CDR3 protein: CASSPLRRAGANVLTF
D gene: .; CDR3 length: 12; clone size: .; V gene: TRBV20-1; J gene: TRBJ1-1; CDR3 DNA: TGCAGTGCCCAAGACAGAGGGAGAGAAGCTTTCTTT; CDR3 protein: CSAQDRGREAFF
D gene: .; CDR3 length: 14; clone size: few; V gene: TRBV7-6; J gene: TRBJ2-5; CDR3 DNA: TGTGCCAGCAGCTTTGATTTAGCGCGAGAGACCCAGTACTTC; CDR3 protein: CASSFDLARETQYF
D gene: .; CDR3 length: 16; clone size: .; V gene: TRBV18; J gene: TRBJ1-6; CDR3 DNA: TGTGCCAGCTCACCAGGGCAGCTCAATATTAATTCACCCCTCCACTTT; CDR3 protein: CASSPGQLNINSPLHF
D gene: TRBD1; CDR3 length: 14; clone size: few; V gene: TRBV6-1; J gene: TRBJ2-5; CDR3 DNA: TGTGCCGTCCGGGACAGGGGGCGGGAGGAGACCCAGTACTTC; CDR3 protein: CAVRDRGREETQYF
D gene: .; CDR3 length: 16; clone size: .; V gene: TRBV20-1; J gene: TRBJ2-3; CDR3 DNA: TGCAGTGCTACCACCACGGAGGGTGCCCTCGCAGATACGCAGTATTTT; CDR3 protein: CSATTTEGALADTQYF
D gene: TRBD1; CDR3 length: 17; clone size: few; V gene: TRBV15; J gene: TRBJ2-3; CDR3 DNA: TGTGCCACCAGCAGATCGAACGGACAGGGGGCGTCAGATACGCAGTATTTT; CDR3 protein: CATSRSNGQGASDTQYF
D gene: .; CDR3 length: 11; clone size: many; V gene: TRBV20-1; J gene: TRBJ2-5; CDR3 DNA: TGCAGTGCTAGGGGAAAAGAGACCCAGTACTTC; CDR3 protein: CSARGKETQYF
D gene: .; CDR3 length: 14; clone size: few; V gene: TRBV25-1; J gene: TRBJ2-5; CDR3 DNA: TGTGCCAGCAGTACCCCCGGGACCCCAGAGACCCAGTACTTC; CDR3 protein: CASSTPGTPETQYF
D gene: .; CDR3 length: 14; clone size: .; V gene: TRBV5-5; J gene: TRBJ1-6; CDR3 DNA: TGTGCCAGCAGCTTAGACAGAACAGCTAAACCCCTCCACTTT; CDR3 protein: CASSLDRTAKPLHF
D gene: .; CDR3 length: 13; clone size: many; V gene: TRBV29-1; J gene: TRBJ2-1; CDR3 DNA: TGCAGCGCTTGGGACCCTAGGGCCAATGAGCAGTTCTTC; CDR3 protein: CSAWDPRANEQFF
D gene: .; CDR3 length: 13; clone size: few; V gene: TRBV9; J gene: TRBJ2-5; CDR3 DNA: TGTGCCAGCAGCGTAACACAGAGCGGCACCCAGTACTTC; CDR3 protein: CASSVTQSGTQYF
D gene: .; CDR3 length: 17; clone size: few; V gene: TRBV7-3; J gene: TRBJ2-6; CDR3 DNA: TGTGCCAGCAGCTTAAGGCCCAGGGGTACTGGGGCCAACGTCCTGACTTTC; CDR3 protein: CASSLRPRGTGANVLTF
D gene: .; CDR3 length: 16; clone size: many; V gene: TRBV20-1; J gene: TRBJ1-6; CDR3 DNA: TGCAGTGCTAGAGATCGGCAGGCCTTGGGGAATTCACCCCTCCACTTT; CDR3 protein: CSARDRQALGNSPLHF
D gene: TRBD2; CDR3 length: 17; clone size: few; V gene: TRBV20-1; J gene: TRBJ2-3; CDR3 DNA: TGCAGTGCTAGAGATCTGCCTAGCGGGGGGTACACAGATACGCAGTATTTT; CDR3 protein: CSARDLPSGGYTDTQYF
D gene: .; CDR3 length: 17; clone size: .; V gene: TRBV10-3; J gene: TRBJ1-1; CDR3 DNA: TGTGCCATCAGTGAGTCGTTTCGTTACGGGGTGAACACTGAAGCTTTCTTT; CDR3 protein: CAISESFRYGVNTEAFF
D gene: .; CDR3 length: 14; clone size: .; V gene: TRBV7-8; J gene: TRBJ2-7; CDR3 DNA: TGTGCCAGCGGCTTACAGGGACGGACCTACGAGCAGTACTTC; CDR3 protein: CASGLQGRTYEQYF
D gene: TRBD2; CDR3 length: 17; clone size: .; V gene: TRBV7-2; J gene: TRBJ2-1; CDR3 DNA: TGTGCCAGCGGCTTAGCGGGTATAGCGGTGACCTACAATGAGCAGTTCTTC; CDR3 protein: CASGLAGIAVTYNEQFF
D gene: .; CDR3 length: 14; clone size: many; V gene: TRBV4-1; J gene: TRBJ1-2; CDR3 DNA: TGCGCCAGCAGCCGGTGGGGTCCGGGCTATGGCTACACCTTC; CDR3 protein: CASSRWGPGYGYTF
D gene: TRBD2; CDR3 length: 15; clone size: few; V gene: TRBV12-3/TRBV12-4; J gene: TRBJ2-1; CDR3 DNA: TGTGCCAGCAGCGCAAGCGGGGTGGATCACAATGAGCAGTTCTTC; CDR3 protein: CASSASGVDHNEQFF
D gene: .; CDR3 length: 16; clone size: .; V gene: TRBV6-1; J gene: TRBJ1-1; CDR3 DNA: TGTGCCAGCGGATATGCCGAGGGGGGGGTGGGCACTGAAGCTTTCTTT; CDR3 protein: CASGYAEGGVGTEAFF
D gene: .; CDR3 length: 17; clone size: .; V gene: TRBV11-3; J gene: TRBJ1-5; CDR3 DNA: TGTGCCAGCAGCTTAGCCACCGAACCGGGAGGGGCTAAGCCCCAGCATTTT; CDR3 protein: CASSLATEPGGAKPQHF
D gene: .; CDR3 length: 16; clone size: .; V gene: TRBV5-6; J gene: TRBJ1-2; CDR3 DNA: TGTGCCAGCAGCTTCGGGGCGGGCAGGCGAAACTATGGCTACACCTTC; CDR3 protein: CASSFGAGRRNYGYTF
D gene: TRBD2; CDR3 length: 16; clone size: few; V gene: TRBV20-1; J gene: TRBJ2-4; CDR3 DNA: TGCAGTGCTGGAAAAGCCTTAGCGGGAGCCAAAAACATTCAGTACTTC; CDR3 protein: CSAGKALAGAKNIQYF
D gene: TRBD1; CDR3 length: 14; clone size: .; V gene: TRBV7-8; J gene: TRBJ2-7; CDR3 DNA: TGTGCCAGCAGCAAGGACAGGGGACCCTACGAGCAGTACTTC; CDR3 protein: CASSKDRGPYEQYF
D gene: TRBD1; CDR3 length: 14; clone size: .; V gene: TRBV20-1; J gene: TRBJ1-2; CDR3 DNA: TGCAGTGCACCGGGACAGGCCCTAAACTATGGCTACACCTTC; CDR3 protein: CSAPGQALNYGYTF
D gene: TRBD2; CDR3 length: 16; clone size: few; V gene: TRBV7-2; J gene: TRBJ2-7; CDR3 DNA: TGTGCCAGCAGCTTAAGGGCCAGCGGGGGGTCCTACGAGCAGTACTTC; CDR3 protein: CASSLRASGGSYEQYF